This T cell receptor (beta chain) derives from a study of shared clonotypes between healthy human individuals. The study's findings and limits: Naive subsets, compared against memory subsets, generally had larger estimated richness values.

With respect to this clone: Antigen specificity is unknown.

V lost 1 base to trimming and J lost 4 bases, with 18 bases between them. This CDR3 region has 17 residues. Germline V gene data show CDR1 as SGHKS and CDR2 as YYEKEE (reference sequence). Around 30,000 T cell genomes (roughly 220 ng DNA) went into each sorted-subset replicate. TCRdb keeps only in-frame clones here, not all; method: immunoSEQ multiplex PCR. The profile shows approximately 1.5 million clones, 98% of them singletons. Sequenced sample: naive CD4+ T cells sorted from blood. Subset reported: CD45RA+ positively selected. This sequence was found in a man aged 30 to 39 in good health. The chain employs TRBV5-5 and TRBJ2-1, with D possibly TRBD1 on 6 matching bases. This CDR3 is CASSLFILGASYNEQFF. The CDR3 DNA is TGTGCCAGCAGCTTGTTCATTTTGGGGGCGTCATACAATGAGCAGTTCTTC.